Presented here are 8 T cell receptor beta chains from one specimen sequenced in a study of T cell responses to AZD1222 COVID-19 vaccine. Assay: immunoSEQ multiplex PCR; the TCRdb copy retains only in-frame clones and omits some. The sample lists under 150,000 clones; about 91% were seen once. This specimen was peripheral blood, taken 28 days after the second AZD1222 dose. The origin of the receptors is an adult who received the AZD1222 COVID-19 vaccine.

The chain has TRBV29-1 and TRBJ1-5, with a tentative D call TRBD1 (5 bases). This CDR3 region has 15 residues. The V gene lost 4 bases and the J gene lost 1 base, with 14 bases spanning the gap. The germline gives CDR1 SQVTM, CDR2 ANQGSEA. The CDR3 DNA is TGCAGCGTTGCTGACAGCTCGGCAAGCAATCAGCCCCAGCATTTT. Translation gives CSVADSSASNQPQHF.

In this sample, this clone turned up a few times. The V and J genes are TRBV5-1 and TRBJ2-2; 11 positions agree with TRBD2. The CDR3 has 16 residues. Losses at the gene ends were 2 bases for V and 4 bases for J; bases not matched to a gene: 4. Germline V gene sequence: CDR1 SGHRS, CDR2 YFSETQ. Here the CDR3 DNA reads TGCGCCAGCAGCTTTAGCGGGGGGGCCGGCACCGGGGAGCTGTTTTTT. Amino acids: CASSFSGGAGTGELFF.

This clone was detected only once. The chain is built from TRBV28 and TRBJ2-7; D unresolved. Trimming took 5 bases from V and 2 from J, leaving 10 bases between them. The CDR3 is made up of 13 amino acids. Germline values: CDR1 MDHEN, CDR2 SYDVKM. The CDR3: CASSLTPTYEQYF. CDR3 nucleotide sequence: TGTGCCAGCAGTCTGACACCTACCTACGAGCAGTACTTC.

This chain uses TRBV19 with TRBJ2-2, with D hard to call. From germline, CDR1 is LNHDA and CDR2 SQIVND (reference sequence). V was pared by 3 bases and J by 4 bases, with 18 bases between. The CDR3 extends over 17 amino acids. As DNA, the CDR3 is TGTGCCAGTAGTATTTCGGGCCTTAGGGATCCCACCGGGGAGCTGTTTTTT. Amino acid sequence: CASSISGLRDPTGELFF.

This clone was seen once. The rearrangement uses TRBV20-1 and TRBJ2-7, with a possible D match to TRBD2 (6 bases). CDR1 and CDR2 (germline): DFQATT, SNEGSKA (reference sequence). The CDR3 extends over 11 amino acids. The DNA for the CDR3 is TGCAGCGTCCTAAGCGGGCACGAGCAGTACTTC. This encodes CSVLSGHEQYF.

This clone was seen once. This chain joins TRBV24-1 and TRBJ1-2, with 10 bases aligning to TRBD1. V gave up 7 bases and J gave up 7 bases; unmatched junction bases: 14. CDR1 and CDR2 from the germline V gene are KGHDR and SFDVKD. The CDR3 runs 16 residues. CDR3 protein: CATRIPPATGGCGYTF. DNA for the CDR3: TGTGCCACCAGGATCCCCCCCGCGACAGGGGGCTGTGGCTACACCTTC.

CDR3: CASTNSGVNTIYF. The CDR3 DNA is TGTGCCAGCACCAACTCCGGAGTAAACACCATATATTTT. This chain links TRBV7-2 with TRBJ1-3; D is undetermined. The CDR3 consists of 13 residues. The germline CDR1 and CDR2 sequences are SGHTA and FQGNSA. Trimming took 7 bases from V and 6 from J, leaving 13 bases between them.

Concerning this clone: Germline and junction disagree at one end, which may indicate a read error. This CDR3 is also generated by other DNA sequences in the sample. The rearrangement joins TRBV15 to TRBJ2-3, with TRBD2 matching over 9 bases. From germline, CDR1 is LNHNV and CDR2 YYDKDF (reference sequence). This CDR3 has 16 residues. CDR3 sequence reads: CPTPTTRGGGSDTQYF. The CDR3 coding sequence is TGCCCCACCCCCACAACTCGCGGGGGGGGGTCAGATACGCAGTATTTT. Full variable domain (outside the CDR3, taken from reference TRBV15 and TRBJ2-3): DAMVIQNPRYQVTQFGKPVTLSCSQTLNHNVMYWYQQKSSQAPKLLFHYYDKDFNNEADTPDNFQSRRPNTSFCFLDIRSPGLGDTAMYLCPTPTTRGGGSDTQYFGPGTRLTVL.